A selection of T cell receptor beta chains follows, all from one sample in a study of blood T cell repertoires in COVID-19. Profiled with immunoSEQ multiplex PCR; TCRdb holds only in-frame clones, not every one. The data show around 130,000 clones, roughly 90% seen once. Sequencing was done on a sample of peripheral blood. These receptors all stem from a man aged 50 or older with active or convalescent COVID-19. CDR3s include the opening cysteine and the closing phenylalanine or tryptophan. The order of the fields is V gene, clone size, J gene, D gene, CDR3 protein, CDR3 DNA. A D gene is named only where the DNA matches it firmly. Clone size appears in some rows only: once, few, many, or a class for an expanded clone.

TRBV6-5	.	TRBJ1-1	.	CASSYSKVGGTEAFF	TGTGCCAGCAGTTACTCGAAGGTGGGAGGGACTGAAGCTTTCTTT
TRBV24-1	.	TRBJ2-2	.	CATSDRVFRGAPNTGELFF	TGTGCCACCAGTGATCGGGTCTTCAGGGGGGCGCCGAACACCGGGGAGCTGTTTTTT
TRBV2	.	TRBJ2-7	TRBD2	CASRPGTSGSHEQYF	TGTGCCAGCAGACCTGGGACTAGCGGGTCCCACGAGCAGTACTTC
TRBV19	once	TRBJ2-1	TRBD2	CASTPTSANYNEQFF	TGTGCCAGTACCCCGACTAGCGCAAACTACAATGAGCAGTTCTTC
TRBV9	.	TRBJ2-1	.	CASSVRWQGRDNEQFF	TGTGCCAGCAGCGTGAGGTGGCAGGGAAGAGACAATGAGCAGTTCTTC
TRBV28	.	TRBJ2-7	TRBD2	CASGRTSGHYEQYF	TGTGCCAGCGGCCGGACTAGCGGACACTACGAGCAGTACTTC
TRBV19	.	TRBJ1-5	.	CASDAGNVGYSNQPQHF	TGTGCCTCGGACGCGGGGAATGTCGGTTATAGCAATCAGCCCCAGCATTTT
TRBV2	.	TRBJ1-2	.	CASSVAGINGYTF	TGTGCCAGCAGTGTCGCAGGGATAAATGGCTACACCTTC
TRBV6-5	.	TRBJ1-2	.	CASSRNREFYGYTF	TGTGCCAGCAGTCGTAACAGGGAATTTTATGGCTACACCTTC
TRBV2	.	TRBJ1-1	.	CASSDPPGAEAFF	TGTGCCAGCAGTGACCCCCCAGGGGCTGAAGCTTTCTTT
TRBV7-9	.	TRBJ1-5	.	CASSPPPWGELSNQPQHF	TGTGCCAGCAGCCCTCCCCCATGGGGAGAGCTTAGCAATCAGCCCCAGCATTTT
TRBV6-4	.	TRBJ2-6	.	CASSDSWTSNVLTF	TGTGCCAGCAGTGACTCTTGGACATCCAACGTCCTGACTTTC
TRBV4-3	few	TRBJ1-6	.	CASSQQKGYSSPLHF	TGCGCCAGCAGCCAGCAGAAGGGGTATAGTTCACCCCTCCACTTT
TRBV2	.	TRBJ1-5	.	CASSAFDRLHQPQHF	TGTGCCAGCAGTGCCTTCGACAGACTTCATCAGCCCCAGCATTTT
TRBV4-2	.	TRBJ2-3	TRBD2	CASSQAPGGRGTDTQYF	TGTGCCAGCAGCCAAGCACCGGGGGGGCGGGGCACAGATACGCAGTATTTT
TRBV3-1/TRBV3-2	.	TRBJ1-2	TRBD1	CASRPLGQRSYGYTF	TGTGCCAGCAGGCCGCTGGGACAGAGAAGTTATGGCTACACCTTC
TRBV14	.	TRBJ2-1	TRBD2	CASSPRLAGSYNEQFF	TGTGCCAGCAGCCCCCGACTAGCGGGCTCCTACAATGAGCAGTTCTTC
TRBV30	.	TRBJ1-1	.	CAWRRGMIEAFF	TGTGCCTGGAGGAGGGGGATGATAGAAGCTTTCTTT
TRBV6-4	.	TRBJ2-3	TRBD2	CASRPSGTDTQYF	TGTGCCAGCAGGCCTAGCGGAACAGATACGCAGTATTTT
TRBV6-6	.	TRBJ2-7	TRBD1	CASSHGQGAGEQYF	TGTGCCAGCTCTCATGGACAGGGGGCGGGAGAGCAGTACTTC
TRBV9	.	TRBJ1-5	.	CASSVEPHSYQPQHF	TGTGCCAGCAGCGTAGAACCCCACAGCTATCAGCCCCAGCATTTT
TRBV19	.	TRBJ1-6	TRBD1	CASPGTGHSPLHF	TGTGCCAGCCCCGGGACAGGCCATTCACCCCTCCACTTT